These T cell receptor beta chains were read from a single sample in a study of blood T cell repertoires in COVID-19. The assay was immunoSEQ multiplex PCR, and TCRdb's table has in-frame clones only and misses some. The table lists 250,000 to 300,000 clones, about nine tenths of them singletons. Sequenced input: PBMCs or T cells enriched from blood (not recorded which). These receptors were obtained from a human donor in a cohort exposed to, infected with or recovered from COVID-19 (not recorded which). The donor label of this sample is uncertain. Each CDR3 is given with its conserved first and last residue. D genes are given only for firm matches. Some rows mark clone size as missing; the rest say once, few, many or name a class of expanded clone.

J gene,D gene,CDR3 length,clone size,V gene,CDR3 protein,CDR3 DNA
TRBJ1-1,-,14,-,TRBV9,CASSIRQQNTEAFF,TGTGCCAGCAGCATCCGACAGCAGAACACTGAAGCTTTCTTT
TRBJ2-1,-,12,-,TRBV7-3,CASSKQGGEQFF,TGTGCCAGCAGCAAACAGGGTGGGGAGCAGTTCTTC
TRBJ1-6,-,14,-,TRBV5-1,CASAVEGKGSPLHF,TGCGCCAGCGCCGTGGAGGGGAAGGGCTCACCCCTCCACTTT
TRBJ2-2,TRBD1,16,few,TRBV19,CASSFWTGRNTGELFF,TGTGCCAGTAGTTTCTGGACAGGGAGAAACACCGGGGAGCTGTTTTTT
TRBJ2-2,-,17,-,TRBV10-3,CAISEPQGLMNTGELFF,TGTGCCATCAGTGAGCCCCAGGGACTGATGAACACCGGGGAGCTGTTTTTT
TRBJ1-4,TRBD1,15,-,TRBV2,CASRGTGETNEKLFF,TGTGCCAGCAGGGGGACAGGGGAAACTAATGAAAAACTGTTTTTT
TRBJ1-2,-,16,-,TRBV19,CASSISHLPTPDGYTF,TGTGCCAGTAGTATCTCCCATTTGCCTACCCCCGATGGCTACACCTTC
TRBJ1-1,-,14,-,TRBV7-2,CASSLAGTYTEAFF,TGTGCCAGCAGCTTAGCGGGGACATACACTGAAGCTTTCTTT
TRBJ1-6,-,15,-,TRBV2,CASSERSTYNSPLHF,TGTGCCAGCAGTGAAAGGAGCACCTATAATTCACCCCTCCACTTT
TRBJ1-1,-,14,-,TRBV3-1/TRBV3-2,CASSFRGRDTEAFF,TGTGCCAGCAGCTTCCGGGGTAGGGACACTGAAGCTTTCTTT
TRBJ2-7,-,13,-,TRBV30,CAWTRGINYEQYF,TGTGCCTGGACGCGAGGGATTAACTACGAGCAGTACTTC
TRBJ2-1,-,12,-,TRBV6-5,CASSYQGNEQFF,TGTGCCAGCAGTTATCAGGGGAATGAGCAGTTCTTC
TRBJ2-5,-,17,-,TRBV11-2,CASSLDRGRGARETQYF,TGTGCCAGCAGCTTAGATCGAGGACGGGGGGCCCGGGAGACCCAGTACTTC
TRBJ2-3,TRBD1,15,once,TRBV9,CASSASGGITDTQYF,TGTGCCAGCAGCGCTTCAGGGGGCATCACAGATACGCAGTATTTT
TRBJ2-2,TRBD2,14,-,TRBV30,CARGGGGANGELFF,TGTGCTCGGGGTGGCGGGGGGGCAAACGGGGAGCTGTTTTTT
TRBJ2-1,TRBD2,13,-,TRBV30,CAWSWGGDNEQFF,TGTGCCTGGAGTTGGGGGGGTGACAATGAGCAGTTCTTC
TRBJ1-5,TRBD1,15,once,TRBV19,CASSSRDRDRQPQHF,TGTGCCAGTAGTTCCCGGGACAGGGACAGGCAGCCCCAGCATTTT
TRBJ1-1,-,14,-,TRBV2,CASRSGVKWTEAFF,TGTGCCAGCAGGTCAGGGGTAAAATGGACTGAAGCTTTCTTT
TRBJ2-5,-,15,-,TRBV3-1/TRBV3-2,CASSQDSGVWETQYF,TGTGCCAGCAGCCAAGATTCGGGGGTTTGGGAGACCCAGTACTTC
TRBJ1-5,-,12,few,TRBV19,CASSIRLQPQHF,TGTGCCAGTAGTATTCGTTTGCAGCCCCAGCATTTT
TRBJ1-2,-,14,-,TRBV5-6,CASSSPEGRYGYTF,TGTGCCAGCAGCTCCCCCGAGGGAAGGTATGGCTACACCTTC
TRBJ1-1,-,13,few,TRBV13,CASSSPLGTEAFF,TGTGCCAGCAGCTCCCCCCTCGGGACTGAAGCTTTCTTT
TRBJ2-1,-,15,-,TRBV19,CASSARGSSYNEQFF,TGTGCCAGTAGTGCTCGGGGTAGCTCCTACAATGAGCAGTTCTTC
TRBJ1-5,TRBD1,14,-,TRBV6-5,CASSLRTGDQPQHF,TGTGCCAGCAGTTTAAGGACAGGAGATCAGCCCCAGCATTTT
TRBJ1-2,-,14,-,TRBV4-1,CASSQVGGAGGYTF,TGCGCCAGCAGCCAAGTGGGGGGGGCGGGCGGCTACACCTTC
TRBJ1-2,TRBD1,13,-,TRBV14,CASRADREYRYTF,TGTGCCAGCAGGGCCGACAGGGAATATCGCTACACCTTC
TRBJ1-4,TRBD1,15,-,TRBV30,CAWSGKQTGGEKLFF,TGTGCCTGGAGTGGAAAACAGACAGGGGGGGAAAAACTGTTTTTT
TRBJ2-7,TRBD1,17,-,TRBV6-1,CASSEVSLSGGVYEQYF,TGTGCCAGCAGTGAAGTTAGTTTGTCAGGGGGTGTTTACGAGCAGTACTTC
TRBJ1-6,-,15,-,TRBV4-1,CASSQLGGGNSPLHF,TGCGCCAGCAGCCAACTGGGGGGGGGTAATTCACCCCTCCACTTT
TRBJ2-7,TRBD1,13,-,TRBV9,CASSGDRDYEQYF,TGTGCCAGCAGCGGTGACAGGGACTACGAGCAGTACTTC
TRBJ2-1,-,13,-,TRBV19,CASSSGGGDEQFF,TGTGCCAGTAGTTCAGGAGGGGGGGATGAGCAGTTCTTC
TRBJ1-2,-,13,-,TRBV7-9,CASSFISGDGYTF,TGTGCCAGCAGCTTTATTTCAGGGGACGGCTACACCTTC
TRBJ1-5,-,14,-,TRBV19,CASTRHFSNQPQHF,TGTGCCAGTACTCGACACTTTAGCAATCAGCCCCAGCATTTT
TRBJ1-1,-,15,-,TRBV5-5,CASSFADFMNTEAFF,TGTGCCAGCAGCTTTGCGGATTTTATGAACACTGAAGCTTTCTTT
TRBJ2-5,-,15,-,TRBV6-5,CASSYSPSPGETQYF,TGTGCCAGCAGTTACTCCCCCTCGCCGGGGGAGACCCAGTACTTC
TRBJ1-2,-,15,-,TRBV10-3,CAIGGTWEEFYGYTF,TGTGCCATCGGCGGGACCTGGGAGGAGTTCTATGGCTACACCTTC
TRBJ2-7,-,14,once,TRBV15,CATSREGRPYEQYF,TGTGCCACCAGCAGAGAGGGGCGACCCTACGAGCAGTACTTC
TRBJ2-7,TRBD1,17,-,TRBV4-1,CASSQEGSGTGIYEQYF,TGCGCCAGCAGCCAAGAGGGATCCGGGACAGGTATCTACGAGCAGTACTTC
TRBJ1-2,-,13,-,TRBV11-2,CASSLGGRYGYTF,TGTGCCAGCAGCTTAGGGGGGAGGTATGGCTACACCTTC
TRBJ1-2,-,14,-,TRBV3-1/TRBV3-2,CASSRSAGNYGYTF,TGTGCCAGCAGCCGTTCCGCAGGTAACTATGGCTACACCTTC